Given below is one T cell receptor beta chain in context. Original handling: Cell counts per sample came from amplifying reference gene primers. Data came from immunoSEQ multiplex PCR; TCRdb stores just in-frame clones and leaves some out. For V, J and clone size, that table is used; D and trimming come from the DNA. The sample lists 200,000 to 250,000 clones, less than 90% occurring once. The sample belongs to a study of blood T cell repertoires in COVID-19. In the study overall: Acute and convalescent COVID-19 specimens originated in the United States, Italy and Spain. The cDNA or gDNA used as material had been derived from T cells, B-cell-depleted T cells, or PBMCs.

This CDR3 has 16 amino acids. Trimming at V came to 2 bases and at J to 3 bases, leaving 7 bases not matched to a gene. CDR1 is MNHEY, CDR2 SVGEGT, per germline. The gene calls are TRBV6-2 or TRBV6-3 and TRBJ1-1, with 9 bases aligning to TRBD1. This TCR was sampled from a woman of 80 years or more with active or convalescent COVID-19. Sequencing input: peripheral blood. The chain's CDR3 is CASSYPLGQGYTEAFF. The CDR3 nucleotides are TGTGCCAGCAGTTACCCGTTGGGACAGGGTTACACTGAAGCTTTCTTT.